This T cell receptor (beta chain) emerged from a study of T cells in women clearing cervical HPV infection. Study outcomes and limitations: Controls had more TRBV6-7 (about 0.16%) than cases (approximately 0.11%).

In germline, CDR1 is SGHTA, CDR2 FQGNSA. The CDR3 covers 14 residues. All donors had a single incident cervical HPV16 infection, not prevalent. Some clones are missing from TCRdb's copy, which holds only in-frame ones; the method was immunoSEQ multiplex PCR. Seen in this sample are about 25,000 clones; the ten most common clones hold approximately 5.4%. With regard to this clone: Its antigen is currently unknown. The read gets to within 3 residues of the CDR3 end, and the germline J gene fills in the rest.

This TCR derives from a woman aged 18-69 years with a cervical HPV16 infection that either progressed to CIN3+ or cleared (not recorded which). Sample: blood buffy coat. The rearrangement links TRBV7-2 to TRBJ2-3; perhaps TRBD2 as D (5 bases). Partial CDR3 DNA: TGTGCCAGCACCTCAAGGGCTAGCAGAGAGACG. Translating gives CASTSRASRET. The CDR3 reads in full as CASTSRASRETQYF.